The T cell receptor (beta chain) described here comes from a study of CD8 T cells in ankylosing spondylitis. Whole-study findings and limits: Typical of ankylosing spondylitis blood, it appeared, was a TCR beta motif of eight highly homologous variants. Enrichment of disease-linked clones was reportedly significant in matched ankylosing spondylitis synovial fluid.

The germline gives CDR1 SNHLY, CDR2 FYNNEI. Trimming pared 3 bases from V and 0 bases from J, leaving 11 bases between. CDR3 length: 15 residues. Via MiXCR, TCRdb re-called the 5' RACE reads, giving one row per CDR3 protein. Seen here are 200,000 to 250,000 distinct CDR3 sequences, about 7% observed once, and the top ten hold 13% to 15%. The sample holds many counts of this clonotype. What it binds is not known. The receptor was derived from a male donor with ankylosing spondylitis. The specimen sequenced was blood, either unsorted or a sorted T cell fraction (not recorded which). The chain carries TRBV2 and TRBJ2-5; D is unresolved. The CDR3 coding sequence is TGTGCCAGCAGTGATCTGGCGGCCTACCAAGAGACCCAGTACTTC. Translated: CASSDLAAYQETQYF.